This T cell receptor beta chain was sequenced in a study of T-cell reconstitution after alpha-beta-depleted transplantation in children. Researchers prepared the TCRbeta library using unique molecular identifiers, the study reports. From the PCR reads, TCRdb called clonotypes with MiXCR, one entry per CDR3 protein. The table has 640,000 or so distinct CDR3 sequences, around 16% seen once; the top ten hold approximately 1%. The receptor was isolated from a human donor who donated a stem cell graft to a child with acute myeloid leukemia. This specimen was PBMCs from the stem cell graft donor, taken from the stem cell graft.

CDR3: CASSFFWPDRVQRDENTEAFF. CDR3 bases: TGTGCCAGCAGTTTCTTCTGGCCCGACAGGGTTCAGAGGGATGAGAACACTGAAGCTTTCTTT. The V and J genes are TRBV12-3 or TRBV12-4 and TRBJ1-1; TRBD1 agrees at 7 bases. V was clipped by 3 bases and J by 1 base; unmatched bases: 23. The CDR3 covers 21 residues.